The subject of this entry is one T cell receptor (beta chain). Its antigen target is currently unknown. No clone much larger than this one lies a single base away; base qualities are absent. TCRbeta CDR3 regions were amplified from genomic DNA by means of the immunoSEQ Assay, a bias-controlled multiplex PCR. In the source study's methods: The number of nucleated cells in each sample was estimated by amplification of reference gene primers within the assay. To quantify the absolute abundance of each unique TCRbeta CDR3 rearrangement, sequence reads were collapsed and filtered. Productive Simpson clonality was computed per sample as the square root of Simpson's diversity index over productive rearrangements. TCRdb carries this immuneACCESS record with in-frame sequences only. Its versions omit some clonotypes, under half of them owing to an unresolved V gene in the studies checked, with the rest unexplained. V, J and clone size reflect that table, while D and trimming were determined from the DNA. This sample holds fewer than 200,000 clones; roughly 80% were observed only once. The ten top clones hold approximately 4% of the sample.

In the prospective study, participants were about 18 to 90 years old, resided in about two dozen geographic areas of the United States, and were enrolled through a virtual design. Cohort assignment in the prospective study relied on participant-reported clinical history from a screening survey and a study questionnaire. ImmuneRACE Cohort 3 recovered participants were defined by two consecutive negative NP/OP PCR tests, healthcare professional clearance, or symptom resolution. In the prospective study, whole blood, serum and a nasopharyngeal or oropharyngeal swab were collected from each participant by mobile phlebotomists. Participants in the prospective study had the option to provide additional blood draws and questionnaires over a 2-month period. Before DNA extraction, prospective study blood samples were shipped either frozen or at room temperature. The data were obtained in a study of blood T cell repertoires in COVID-19 (dated by TCRdb to the early 2020s). In the study overall: Samples from collaborators originated in the United States, Italy and Spain and spanned both the acute and convalescent phases of COVID-19. The samples were drawn from two sources: the first 160 participants of the ongoing ImmuneRACE study, and 1,000 to 1,500 subjects contributed by 6 global collaborators. A de-identified subject ID, COVID-19 status, age in years and sex were almost always included in the sample metadata. The repertoires were made available in a free public database intended to serve as a resource for research on the immune response to SARS-CoV-2. The dataset comprised deeply sampled blood TCRbeta repertoires from subjects exposed to, actively infected with, or recovered from COVID-19. Where available, HLA class I and class II types were taken from metadata supplied by the sample provider and were not determined by assay-based typing. The prospective study material was composed of cDNA or gDNA derived from T cells, B-cell-depleted T cells, or PBMCs. The study at large found these results: Clinical and demographic metadata were provided uncurated, with the amount varying by source and participant.

The germline V gene (reference sequence) sets CDR1 to MNHEY and CDR2 to SMNVEV. The CDR3 spans 14 residues, from the cysteine through the valine. The CDR3 DNA has 42 bases and is translated from base 1. V and J are trimmed by 6 bases and 0 bases, and the gene matches miss 5 bases of the junction. The V and J segments used are TRBV27 and TRBJ2-7, with 7 middle bases fitting TRBD1. The sample was PBMCs or T cells enriched from blood (not recorded which). The TCR originated in a woman aged 50 to 60 who had recovered from COVID-19. The nucleotide sequence reads TGTGCCAGCAGACCGGACAGGATCTCCTACGAGCAGTACGTC. This encodes CASRPDRISYEQYV.